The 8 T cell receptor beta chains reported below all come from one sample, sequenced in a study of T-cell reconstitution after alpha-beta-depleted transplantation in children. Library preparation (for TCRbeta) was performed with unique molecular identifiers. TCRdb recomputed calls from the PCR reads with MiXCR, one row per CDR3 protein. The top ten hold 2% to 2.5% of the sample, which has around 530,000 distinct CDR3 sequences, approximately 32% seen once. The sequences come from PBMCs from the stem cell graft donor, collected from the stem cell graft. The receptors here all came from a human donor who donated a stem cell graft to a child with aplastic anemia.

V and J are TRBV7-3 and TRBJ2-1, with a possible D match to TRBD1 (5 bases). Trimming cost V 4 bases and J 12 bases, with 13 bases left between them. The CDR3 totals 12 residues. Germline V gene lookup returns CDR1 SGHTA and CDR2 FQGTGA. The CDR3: CASSSRTSGQFF. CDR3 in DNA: TGTGCCAGCAGCTCCAGGACAAGTGGGCAGTTCTTC.

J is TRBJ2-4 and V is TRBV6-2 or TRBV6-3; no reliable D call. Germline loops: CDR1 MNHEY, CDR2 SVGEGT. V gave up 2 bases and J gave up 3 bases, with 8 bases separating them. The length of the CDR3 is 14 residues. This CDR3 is CASSYDVGKNIQYF. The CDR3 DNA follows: TGTGCCAGCAGTTACGACGTGGGCAAAAACATTCAGTACTTC.

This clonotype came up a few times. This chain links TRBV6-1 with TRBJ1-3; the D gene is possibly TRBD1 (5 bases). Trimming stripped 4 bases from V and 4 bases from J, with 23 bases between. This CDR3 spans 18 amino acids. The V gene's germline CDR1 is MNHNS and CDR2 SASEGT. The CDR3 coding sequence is TGTGCCAGCAGTGTAAGGGGCCGGACGGTACCGGGCGGAAACACCATATATTTT. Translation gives CASSVRGRTVPGGNTIYF.

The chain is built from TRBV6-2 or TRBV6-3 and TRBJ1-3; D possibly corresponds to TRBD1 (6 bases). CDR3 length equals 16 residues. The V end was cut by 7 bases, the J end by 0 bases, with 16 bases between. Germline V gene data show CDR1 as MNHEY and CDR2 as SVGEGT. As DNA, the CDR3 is TGTGCCAGCACTTCGTCTGGGACACTCTCTGGAAACACCATATATTTT. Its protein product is CASTSSGTLSGNTIYF.

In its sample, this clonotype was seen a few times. In nucleotides, the CDR3 is TGTGCCAGCAGTATAGACAGGGGGAACACCGGGGAGCTGTTTTTT. Residues: CASSIDRGNTGELFF. The J gene is TRBJ2-2, the V gene TRBV6-5, with 8 nucleotides matching TRBD1. With V trimmed by 5 bases and J by 1 base, 3 bases remained unmatched. CDR1 is MNHEY and CDR2 is SVGAGI in the germline V gene. There are 15 residues in the CDR3.

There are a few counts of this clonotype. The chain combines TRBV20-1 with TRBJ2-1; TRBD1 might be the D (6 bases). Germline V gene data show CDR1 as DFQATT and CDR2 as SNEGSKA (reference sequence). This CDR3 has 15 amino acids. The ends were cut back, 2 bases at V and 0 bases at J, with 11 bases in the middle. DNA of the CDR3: TGCAGTGCTAGAAACAGGGTCGGCTCCTACAATGAGCAGTTCTTC. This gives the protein CSARNRVGSYNEQFF.

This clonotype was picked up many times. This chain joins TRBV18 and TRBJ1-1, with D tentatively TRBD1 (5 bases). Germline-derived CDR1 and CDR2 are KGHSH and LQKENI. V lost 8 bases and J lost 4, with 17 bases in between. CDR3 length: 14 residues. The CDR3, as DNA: TGTGCCAGCAGCCCCCAGGGAGGCGGCACTGAAGCTTTCTTT. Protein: CASSPQGGGTEAFF.

The chain's CDR3 is CASSRTGASGDQETQYF. CDR3 nucleotide sequence: TGTGCCAGCAGCCGGACAGGGGCTAGCGGGGACCAAGAGACCCAGTACTTC. This rearrangement joins TRBV4-2 to TRBJ2-5; the D gene could be TRBD1 or TRBD2 (9 bases each). Germline values: CDR1 LGHNA, CDR2 YNFKEQ. The CDR3 length is 17 residues. Deletions cut 4 bases from V and 0 bases from J, with 18 bases between.